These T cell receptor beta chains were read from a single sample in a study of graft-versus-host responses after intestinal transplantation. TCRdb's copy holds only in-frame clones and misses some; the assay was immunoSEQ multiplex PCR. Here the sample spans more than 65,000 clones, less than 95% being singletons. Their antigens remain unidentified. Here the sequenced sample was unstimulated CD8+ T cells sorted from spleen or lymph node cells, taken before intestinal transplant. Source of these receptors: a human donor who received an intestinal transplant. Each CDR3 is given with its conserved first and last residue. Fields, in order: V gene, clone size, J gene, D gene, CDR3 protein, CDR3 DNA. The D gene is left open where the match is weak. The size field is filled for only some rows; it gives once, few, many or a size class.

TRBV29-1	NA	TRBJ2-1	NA	CSVGLPPFF	TGCAGCGTTGGGCTTCCTCCGTTCTTC
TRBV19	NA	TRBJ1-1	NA	CASAQAPSEAFF	TGTGCCAGTGCCCAGGCGCCATCTGAAGCTTTCTTT
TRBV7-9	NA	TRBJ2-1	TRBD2	CASSSRAGVNEQFF	TGTGCCAGCAGCTCCAGAGCGGGGGTTAATGAGCAGTTCTTC
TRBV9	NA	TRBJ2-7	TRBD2	CASSVSSGGGYEQYF	TGTGCCAGCAGCGTATCAAGCGGGGGGGGCTACGAGCAGTACTTC
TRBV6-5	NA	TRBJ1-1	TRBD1	CASSYTGDTEAFF	TGTGCCAGCAGTTACACAGGGGACACTGAAGCTTTCTTT
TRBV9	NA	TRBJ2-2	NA	CASSRQRGGGNTGELFF	TGTGCCAGCAGCCGACAGAGAGGGGGGGGCAACACCGGGGAGCTGTTTTTT
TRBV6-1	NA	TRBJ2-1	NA	CASSGVQGEVDNEQFF	TGTGCCAGCAGTGGGGTTCAGGGTGAGGTCGACAATGAGCAGTTCTTC
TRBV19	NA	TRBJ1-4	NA	CASTRRGTEEKLFF	TGTGCCAGTACCCGACGGGGAACGGAGGAAAAACTGTTTTTT
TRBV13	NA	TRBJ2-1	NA	CASSFSVAGPYNEQFF	TGTGCCAGCAGTTTCTCCGTCGCTGGGCCCTACAATGAGCAGTTCTTC
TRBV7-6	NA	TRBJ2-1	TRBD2	CASTQSGAANNEQFF	TGTGCCAGCACCCAGAGCGGGGCGGCAAACAATGAGCAGTTCTTC
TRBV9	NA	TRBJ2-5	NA	CASSVGNGETQYF	TGTGCCAGCAGCGTAGGCAACGGGGAGACCCAGTACTTC
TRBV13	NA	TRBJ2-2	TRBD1	CASSAGDRGLTGELFF	TGTGCCAGCAGCGCGGGGGACAGGGGGCTTACCGGGGAGCTGTTTTTT
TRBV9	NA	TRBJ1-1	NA	CASSGEGRRGGTNTEAFF	TGTGCCAGCAGCGGAGAGGGGAGACGGGGGGGAACCAACACTGAAGCTTTCTTT
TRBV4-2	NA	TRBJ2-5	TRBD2	CASSQSFLAGAEGTQYF	TGTGCCAGCAGCCAATCTTTTTTAGCGGGGGCCGAGGGGACCCAGTACTTC
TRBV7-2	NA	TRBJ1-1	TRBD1	CASSLGTGTTEAFF	TGTGCCAGCAGCTTGGGGACAGGGACCACTGAAGCTTTCTTT
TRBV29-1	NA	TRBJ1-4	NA	CSVGLGGINEKLFF	TGCAGCGTTGGCCTGGGGGGTATTAATGAAAAACTGTTTTTT
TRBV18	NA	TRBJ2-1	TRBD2	CASSPPGTSGGPGNEQFF	TGTGCCAGCTCACCACCAGGGACTAGCGGGGGGCCGGGGAATGAGCAGTTCTTC
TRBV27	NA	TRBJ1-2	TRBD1	CASRPGGNYGYTF	TGTGCCAGCAGGCCAGGGGGTAACTATGGCTACACCTTC
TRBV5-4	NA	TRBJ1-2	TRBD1	CASSTSGQGDPGYTF	TGTGCCAGCAGCACCTCGGGACAGGGGGATCCTGGCTACACCTTC
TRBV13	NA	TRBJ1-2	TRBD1	CASSFSSDRGLYGYTF	TGTGCCAGCAGCTTCTCATCGGACAGGGGGTTGTATGGCTACACCTTC
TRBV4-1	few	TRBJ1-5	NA	CASSLSRDSNQPQHF	TGCGCCAGCAGCCTCTCGAGGGATAGCAATCAGCCCCAGCATTTT
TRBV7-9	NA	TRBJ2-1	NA	CASSPSYNEQFF	TGTGCCAGCAGCCCGTCCTACAATGAGCAGTTCTTC
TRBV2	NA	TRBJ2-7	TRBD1	CASSELGTGFYEQYF	TGTGCCAGCAGTGAATTGGGGACAGGGTTCTACGAGCAGTACTTC
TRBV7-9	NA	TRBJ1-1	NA	CASSSLKNTEAFF	TGTGCCAGCAGCTCCCTTAAGAACACTGAAGCTTTCTTT
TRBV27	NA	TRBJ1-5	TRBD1	CATGVVDRGSGQPQHF	TGTGCCACCGGGGTAGTGGACAGGGGTTCTGGTCAGCCCCAGCATTTT
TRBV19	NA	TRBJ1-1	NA	CASSFPVPVTENTEAFF	TGTGCCAGTAGTTTTCCCGTACCGGTGACAGAGAACACTGAAGCTTTCTTT
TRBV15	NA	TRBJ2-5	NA	CATSRPQDQETQYF	TGTGCCACCAGCAGACCGCAGGACCAAGAGACCCAGTACTTC
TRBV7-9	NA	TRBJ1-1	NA	CASSLASTEAFF	TGTGCCAGCAGCTTAGCGAGCACTGAAGCTTTCTTT
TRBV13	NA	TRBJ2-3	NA	CASSSFSDTQYF	TGTGCCAGCAGCTCCTTCTCAGATACGCAGTATTTT
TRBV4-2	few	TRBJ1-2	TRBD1	CASLGTDLGYTF	TGTGCCAGCCTGGGGACAGACTTAGGCTACACCTTC
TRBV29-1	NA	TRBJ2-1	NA	CSVVWTSYNEQFF	TGCAGCGTTGTGTGGACAAGCTACAATGAGCAGTTCTTC
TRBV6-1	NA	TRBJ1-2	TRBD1	CATMGQLLNGYTF	TGTGCCACCATGGGACAGCTCCTTAATGGCTACACCTTC
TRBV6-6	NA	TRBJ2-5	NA	CASSYWALQETQYF	TGTGCCAGCAGTTACTGGGCATTACAAGAGACCCAGTACTTC
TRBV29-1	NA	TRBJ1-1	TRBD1	CSVPTGGTEAFF	TGCAGCGTTCCGACAGGGGGTACTGAAGCTTTCTTT
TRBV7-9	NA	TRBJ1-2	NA	CASSPRSNYGYTF	TGTGCCAGCAGCCCCCGGAGTAACTATGGCTACACCTTC
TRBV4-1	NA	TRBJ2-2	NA	CASSQDPGVNTGELFF	TGCGCCAGCAGCCAAGACCCCGGAGTGAACACCGGGGAGCTGTTTTTT
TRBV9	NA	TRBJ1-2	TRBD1	CASYEGANGYTF	TGTGCCAGCTATGAGGGGGCGAATGGCTACACCTTC
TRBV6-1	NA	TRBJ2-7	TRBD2	CASSDLGLAPWDEQYF	TGTGCCAGCAGTGATTTAGGACTAGCCCCCTGGGACGAGCAGTACTTC
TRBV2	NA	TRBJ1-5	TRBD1	CASSGDRDRASQPQHF	TGTGCCAGCAGTGGGGACCGGGACAGGGCTTCTCAGCCCCAGCATTTT
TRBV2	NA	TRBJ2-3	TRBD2	CASSERAGMDTQYF	TGTGCCAGCAGTGAAAGAGCGGGGATGGATACGCAGTATTTT
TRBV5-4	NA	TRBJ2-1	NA	CASSSDSYSYNEQFF	TGTGCCAGCAGCTCGGACAGCTACTCCTACAATGAGCAGTTCTTC
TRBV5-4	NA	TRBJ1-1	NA	CASSFGAGEAFF	TGTGCCAGCAGCTTTGGGGCGGGGGAAGCTTTCTTT
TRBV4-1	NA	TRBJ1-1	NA	CASSQDRGANEAFF	TGCGCCAGCAGCCAAGATCGGGGGGCAAATGAAGCTTTCTTT
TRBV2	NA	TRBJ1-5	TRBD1	CASVRDRNQPQHF	TGTGCCAGCGTCCGGGACAGAAATCAGCCCCAGCATTTT
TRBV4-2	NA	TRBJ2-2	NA	CASSQVVGGRGITGELFF	TGTGCCAGCAGCCAAGTAGTGGGGGGGCGCGGTATCACCGGGGAGCTGTTTTTT
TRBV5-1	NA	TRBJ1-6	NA	CASSLEQALTPLHF	TGCGCCAGCAGCTTGGAGCAGGCCTTAACACCCCTCCACTTT
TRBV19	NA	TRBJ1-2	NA	CASSHSGNLYYGYTF	TGTGCCAGTAGTCACAGCGGGAACCTTTACTATGGCTACACCTTC
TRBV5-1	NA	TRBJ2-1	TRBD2	CASSPTSGGGNEQFF	TGCGCCAGCAGCCCGACTAGCGGGGGTGGGAATGAGCAGTTCTTC
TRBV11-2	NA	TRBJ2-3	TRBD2	CASSLVGAGGPDTQYF	TGTGCCAGCAGCTTAGTCGGGGCGGGGGGGCCCGATACGCAGTATTTT
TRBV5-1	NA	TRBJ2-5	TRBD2	CASSDGLAALGETQYF	TGCGCCAGCAGCGACGGACTAGCGGCCTTGGGGGAGACCCAGTACTTC
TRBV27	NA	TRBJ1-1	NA	CASSWGGQAEAFF	TGTGCCAGCAGTTGGGGGGGGCAAGCTGAAGCTTTCTTT
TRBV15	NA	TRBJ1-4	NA	CATVGGGKLFF	TGTGCCACCGTGGGGGGGGGAAAACTGTTTTTT
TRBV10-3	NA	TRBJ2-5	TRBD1	CAISEPGQEETQYF	TGTGCCATCAGTGAGCCCGGACAGGAAGAGACCCAGTACTTC
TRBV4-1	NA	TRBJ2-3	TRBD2	CASSQEGLAGAGDTQYF	TGCGCCAGCAGCCAAGAGGGACTAGCGGGGGCGGGAGATACGCAGTATTTT
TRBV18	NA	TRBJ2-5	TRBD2	CASSPLTSGGPAMETQYF	TGTGCCAGCTCACCATTGACTAGCGGGGGCCCGGCAATGGAGACCCAGTACTTC
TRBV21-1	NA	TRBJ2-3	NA	CASSKLGPDDTQYF	TGTGCCAGCAGCAAATTGGGCCCCGATGATACGCAGTATTTT
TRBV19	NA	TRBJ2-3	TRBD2	CASGGASGADTQYF	TGTGCCAGCGGGGGGGCTAGCGGGGCAGATACGCAGTATTTT
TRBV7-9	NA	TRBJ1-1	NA	CASLGGGHTNTEAFF	TGTGCCAGCCTGGGCGGGGGACACACAAACACTGAAGCTTTCTTT
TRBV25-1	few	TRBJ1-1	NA	CASSEFGGGLTEAFF	TGTGCCAGCAGTGAATTTGGGGGGGGATTGACTGAAGCTTTCTTT
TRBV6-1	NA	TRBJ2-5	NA	CASSTHPRVEETQYF	TGTGCCAGCAGTACACACCCCAGGGTGGAGGAGACCCAGTACTTC